This TCR beta chain was captured in a study of early T cells in non-severe SARS-CoV-2 infection. TCRdb reprocessed the 5' RACE reads with MiXCR, giving one entry per CDR3 protein. This table has about 49,000 distinct CDR3 sequences, around 12% appearing once. In regard to this clonotype: Its antigen is as yet unknown.

Trimming stripped 4 bases from V and 1 base from J, with 11 bases between. The CDR3 sequence is 14 residues long. The V gene's germline CDR1 is SGHNT and CDR2 YYREEE (reference sequence). Study-level points and caveats: Anti-spike CD8 responses were favored in VDJdb matching, and private and CD4 specificities were missed.

Sequences were derived from whole blood, sampled at baseline. The receptor was isolated from an adult who was a healthcare worker with PCR-confirmed SARS-CoV-2 infection or an uninfected control (not recorded which). The chain is built from TRBV5-4 and TRBJ1-1; D is perhaps TRBD1 (6 bases). The CDR3 protein is CASSRDRRNTEAFF. CDR3 coding DNA: TGTGCCAGCAGCCGCGACAGGCGGAACACTGAAGCTTTCTTT. Drawing the rest from reference TRBV5-4 and TRBJ1-1, the complete variable domain is ETGVTQSPTHLIKTRGQQVTLRCSSQSGHNTVSWYQQALGQGPQFIFQYYREEENGRGNFPPRFSGLQFPNYSSELNVNALELDDSALYLCASSRDRRNTEAFFGQGTRLTVV.